Listed here are 23 T cell receptor beta chains from one sample, sequenced in a study of beta chain features in type 1 diabetes. Overall study results and limits: TCRB CDR3s were moderately but significantly shorter in Type 1 diabetes patients in all four CD4+ subsets.

The authors reverse transcribed all of the isolated RNA, so sequencing captured expressed TCRB transcripts. The table came from immunoSEQ multiplex PCR; TCRdb's copy has only in-frame clones and leaves some out. The data show under 300,000 clones, with approximately 25% seen just once and around 0.011% held by the top ten. These receptors are not linked to any known antigen. The sample consisted of naive CD4+ T cells from blood. These receptors originate from a woman in her 30s with type 1 diabetes.

The chain links TRBV30 to TRBJ2-4, with 10 bases matching TRBD2. Germline values: CDR1 GTSNPN, CDR2 SVGIG (reference sequence). The trim removed 4 bases at V and 8 bases at J, leaving 8 bases unmatched. This CDR3 comprises 14 residues. CDR3 DNA sequence: TGTGCCTGGACTAGCGGGGGAGGAGGGGACATTCAGTACTTC. It yields the protein CAWTSGGGGDIQYF. Full variable domain (outside the CDR3, taken from reference TRBV30 and TRBJ2-4): SQTIHQWPATLVQPVGSPLSLECTVEGTSNPNLYWYRQAAGRGLQLLFYSVGIGQISSEVPQNLSASRPQDRQFILSSKKLLLSDSGFYLCAWTSGGGGDIQYFGAGTRLSVL.

The V call is TRBV29-1, the J call TRBJ1-2; D remains ambiguous. The germline gives CDR1 SQVTM, CDR2 ANQGSEA. V shed 0 bases and J shed 4 bases, with 9 bases lying between them. The CDR3 is 13 residues long. The CDR3 sequence is CSVEDPGTYGYTF. The CDR3 DNA sequence: TGCAGCGTTGAAGATCCAGGAACCTATGGCTACACCTTC.

This clone was recorded a few times. V is TRBV30 and J is TRBJ2-5; 8 nucleotides align to TRBD2. The germline V gene encodes CDR1 GTSNPN and CDR2 SVGIG (reference sequence). The CDR3 contains 13 residues. Germline trimming cut 2 bases from V and 3 bases from J; bases unmatched to any gene: 2. CDR3: CAWSSGLEETQYF. The CDR3, as DNA: TGTGCCTGGAGTTCGGGACTAGAAGAGACCCAGTACTTC.

The chain combines TRBV4-1 with TRBJ2-6; the match to TRBD1 covers 8 bases. The CDR3 extends over 18 amino acids. The germline V gene has CDR1 MGHRA and CDR2 YSYEKL. Trimming removed 4 bases from V and 0 bases from J; junction bases left unmatched: 8. CDR3 loop: CASSPGQGPRSGANVLTF. The CDR3 DNA follows: TGCGCCAGCAGCCCTGGACAGGGCCCACGCTCTGGGGCCAACGTCCTGACTTTC.

The gene calls are TRBV5-4 and TRBJ2-1; 7 nucleotides align to TRBD2. Germline values: CDR1 SGHNT, CDR2 YYREEE (reference sequence). This CDR3 is built from 14 residues. Losses at the gene ends were 1 base for V and 5 bases for J; bases not matched to a gene: 3. CDR3 nucleotide sequence: TGTGCCAGCAGCTTGACTAGCGCTAACAATGAGCAGTTCTTC. It codes for CASSLTSANNEQFF.

This chain connects TRBV5-1 to TRBJ2-7, with 13 positions matching TRBD2. CDR1 is SGHRS, CDR2 YFSETQ, per germline. Trimming removed 0 bases from V and 2 bases from J; junction bases left unmatched: 8. The CDR3 totals 18 residues. The CDR3 nucleotides read TGCGCCAGCAGCTTGGCCGGACTAGCGGGAGACGGCGCCTACGAGCAGTACTTC. This gives the protein CASSLAGLAGDGAYEQYF.

This clone was detected only a few times. The V call is TRBV15, the J call TRBJ2-7; tentative D call: TRBD2 (6 bases). Trimming took 0 bases from V and 2 from J, leaving 8 bases between them. The germline gives CDR1 LNHNV, CDR2 YYDKDF (reference sequence). This CDR3 comprises 14 residues. DNA of the CDR3: TGTGCCACCAGCAGAGAACGGGAGACCTACGAGCAGTACTTC. Amino acid sequence: CATSRERETYEQYF.

The V and J genes are TRBV9 and TRBJ1-4; D remains unclear. The CDR3 has 13 amino acids. Germline V gene data show CDR1 as SGDLS and CDR2 as YYNGEE. Trimming pared 4 bases from V and 8 bases from J, leaving 12 bases between. The CDR3 protein is CASSRDPGEKLFF. In DNA form, the CDR3 reads TGTGCCAGCAGCCGCGACCCGGGAGAAAAACTGTTTTTT.

This clone showed up just a few times. The V gene is TRBV5-1, the J gene TRBJ2-5; maybe TRBD1 (6 bases). V was clipped by 3 bases and J by 2 bases, with 20 bases between them. Germline CDR1 and CDR2: SGHRS and YFSETQ. This CDR3 has 17 amino acids. DNA of the CDR3: TGCGCCAGCAGCTCTTGGGGGCCCGGGACATGGCAAGAGACCCAGTACTTC. Translating gives CASSSWGPGTWQETQYF.

V and J are TRBV5-1 and TRBJ2-3, with TRBD2 matching over 8 bases. Germline V gives CDR1 SGHRS, CDR2 YFSETQ. The CDR3 is made up of 16 amino acids. After removal of 0 bases from V and 2 bases from J, the junction contained 5 bases not matched to a gene. The CDR3 sequence is CASSLDKREPTDTQYF. For the CDR3, the DNA is TGCGCCAGCAGCTTGGATAAGCGGGAGCCCACAGATACGCAGTATTTT.

This CDR3 is CASSKGGRLAGVKQFF. CDR3 DNA sequence: TGTGCCAGCAGCAAAGGAGGGCGACTAGCGGGAGTGAAGCAGTTCTTC. V is TRBV21-1 and J is TRBJ2-1; TRBD2, the D gene given by the table, was not confirmed from the DNA. TRBV21-1 is termed a pseudogene. The length of the CDR3 is 16 residues.

This clone was counted a few times. The V gene is TRBV5-4, the J gene TRBJ2-1; D ambiguous. The CDR3 is made up of 14 amino acids. The germline V gene encodes CDR1 SGHNT and CDR2 YYREEE (reference sequence). V gave up 2 bases and J gave up 2 bases, with 8 bases separating them. The DNA for the CDR3 is TGTGCCAGCAGCTTTACAGCTACCTACAATGAGCAGTTCTTC. It codes for CASSFTATYNEQFF. Based on the CDR3 plus reference TRBV5-4 and TRBJ2-1, the full variable domain is ETGVTQSPTHLIKTRGQQVTLRCSSQSGHNTVSWYQQALGQGPQFIFQYYREEENGRGNFPPRFSGLQFPNYSSELNVNALELDDSALYLCASSFTATYNEQFFGPGTRLTVL.

The rearrangement joins TRBV30 to TRBJ1-1; D is uncertain. Trimming stripped 3 bases from V and 2 bases from J, with 19 bases between. Germline V lookup: CDR1 GTSNPN, CDR2 SVGIG (reference sequence). The length of the CDR3 is 16 residues. The CDR3 bases are TGTGCCTGGAGGGGAGTGGCCTTCCTTTCTAACACTGAAGCTTTCTTT. Translating gives CAWRGVAFLSNTEAFF.

This chain links TRBV5-1 with TRBJ2-2; D may be TRBD2 (5 bases). Trimming took off 4 bases at V and 4 bases at J, with 11 bases between the two ends. This CDR3 is 14 amino acids long. Germline CDR1 is SGHRS and CDR2 is YFSETQ. The CDR3 sequence is CASSLDLLTGELFF. The CDR3 DNA follows: TGCGCCAGCAGCCTGGACTTGCTCACCGGGGAGCTGTTTTTT.

This clone showed up just a few times. The chain combines TRBV14 with TRBJ2-1; D gene ambiguous. With 3 bases removed from V and 7 bases from J, the gap between germline ends came to 13 bases. Germline CDR1 is SGHDN and CDR2 is FVKESK. The CDR3 extends over 14 amino acids. The CDR3, as DNA: TGTGCCAGCAGCCATTCGCCCCATCGGAATGAGCAGTTCTTC. Translating it yields CASSHSPHRNEQFF.

The rearrangement links TRBV5-1 to TRBJ2-7; the match to TRBD2 covers 11 bases. The CDR3 runs 15 residues. Germline CDR1 is SGHRS and CDR2 is YFSETQ. V trimming: 2 bases; J trimming: 2 bases; junction bases outside the gene matches: 3. The CDR3 nucleotides are TGCGCCAGCAGCTTCGGACTAGCGGGTCCCTACGAGCAGTACTTC. Translation gives CASSFGLAGPYEQYF.

The rearrangement uses TRBV7-9 and TRBJ2-1, with unresolved D. Germline CDR1 reads SEHNR; CDR2 reads FQNEAQ (reference sequence). V gave up 4 bases and J gave up 5 bases, with 6 bases separating them. The CDR3 length is 12 residues. The CDR3 is CASSSRNNEQFF. CDR3 in DNA: TGTGCCAGCAGCTCTAGGAACAATGAGCAGTTCTTC.

V gene TRBV13 combines with J gene TRBJ1-1; TRBD1 might be the D (6 bases). The V end lost 5 bases, the J end lost 2 bases, and 12 bases lay between the germline ends. Per germline, CDR1 PRHDT and CDR2 FYEKMQ (reference sequence). The CDR3 spans 14 residues. The CDR3: CASSRTASNTEAFF. CDR3 DNA sequence: TGTGCCAGCAGCCGGACAGCCTCAAACACTGAAGCTTTCTTT.

The rearrangement uses TRBV29-1 and TRBJ1-1; D remains unclear. The CDR3 totals 14 residues. Deletions cut 2 bases from V and 1 base from J, with 11 bases between. Germline loops: CDR1 SQVTM, CDR2 ANQGSEA. CDR3 sequence: CSVELPAGNTEAFF. As DNA, the CDR3 is TGCAGCGTTGAATTGCCGGCAGGGAACACTGAAGCTTTCTTT.

This sequence joins TRBV28 and TRBJ2-6; maybe TRBD1 (5 bases). The ends were cut back, 6 bases at V and 6 bases at J, with 15 bases in the middle. CDR1 is MDHEN, CDR2 SYDVKM, per germline. The CDR3 is made up of 15 amino acids. CDR3 DNA sequence: TGTGCCAGCAGCCGTGGACACACTCTGGCCAACGTCCTGACTTTC. This gives the protein CASSRGHTLANVLTF. The entire variable domain, with the rest obtained from reference TRBV28 and TRBJ2-6, is as follows: DVKVTQSSRYLVKRTGEKVFLECVQDMDHENMFWYRQDPGLGLRLIYFSYDVKMKEKGDIPEGYSVSREKKERFSLILESASTNQTSMYLCASSRGHTLANVLTFGAGSRLTVL.

V is TRBV29-1 and J is TRBJ2-2, with D maybe TRBD2 (5 bases). With 4 bases removed from V and 1 base from J, the gap between germline ends came to 10 bases. In germline, CDR1 is SQVTM, CDR2 ANQGSEA. The CDR3 is made up of 14 amino acids. CDR3 loop: CSVGRTVNTGELFF. CDR3 nucleotides: TGCAGCGTTGGAAGGACTGTGAACACCGGGGAGCTGTTTTTT.

This clone has a handful of counts. The chain recombines TRBV11-2 with TRBJ1-5; the D gene is possibly TRBD1 (6 bases). The germline CDR1 and CDR2 sequences are SGHAT and FQNNGV. Between the trimmed V and J ends, which lost 5 bases and 5 bases, there was a span of 16 bases. This CDR3 contains 15 residues. The CDR3 reads CASSDLGAGDQPQHF. The CDR3 DNA sequence: TGTGCCAGCAGCGACTTGGGGGCTGGAGATCAGCCCCAGCATTTT.

The chain is built from TRBV7-8 and TRBJ1-2, with a possible D match to TRBD1 (5 bases). The germline CDR1 and CDR2 sequences are SGHVS and FQNEAQ. The CDR3 runs 15 residues. V gave up 1 base and J gave up 5 bases, with 14 bases separating them. CDR3 nucleotide sequence: TGTGCCAGCAGCTTAGACCGGGGGAGGTTTTATGGCTACACCTTC. Protein: CASSLDRGRFYGYTF.